This TCR beta chain stems from a study of blood T cell repertoires in COVID-19 (dated by TCRdb to the early 2020s). Turning to the overall study: Samples from collaborators originated in the United States, Italy and Spain and spanned both the acute and convalescent phases of COVID-19. The material from the prospective study consisted of cDNA or gDNA derived from T cells, B-cell-depleted T cells, or PBMCs. Subjects who had been exposed to COVID-19, were actively infected with it, or had recovered from it provided the deeply sampled blood TCRbeta repertoires that made up the dataset. The repertoires were released in a freely available public database intended as a resource for research on the immune response to SARS-CoV-2. Samples were obtained from the ongoing ImmuneRACE study (first 160 participants) and from 1,000 to 1,500 subjects provided by 6 global collaborators. Nearly every sample came with metadata listing a de-identified subject ID, COVID-19 status, age in years and sex. HLA class I and class II types, where available, came from metadata supplied by the sample provider rather than from assay-based typing.

Whole blood was collected in K2EDTA tubes by collaborating institutions according to the institutions' own protocols. For TCRbeta analysis, collaborators shipped samples in one of three forms: frozen whole blood, isolated PBMCs, or DNA extracted from either of those sample types. The paper's findings and limits, for the study overall: The amount of clinical and demographic metadata varied by source and participant and was provided uncurated.

Notes on this clone: No antigen is known for it. No base quality information exists; no much larger clone differs at one position.

Measured from the cysteine to the phenylalanine, the CDR3 is 13 residues long. Solely the CDR3 DNA is kept, with 39 bases framed from the first base. V is cut by 2 bases and J by 3 bases, and the space between the germline ends is 8 bases. CDR1 and CDR2, looked up from the germline V gene, are MNHNS and SASEGT. TCRbeta CDR3 regions were amplified from genomic DNA by means of the immunoSEQ Assay, a bias-controlled multiplex PCR. Per the source publication's procedure: The number of nucleated cells in each sample was estimated from the amplification of reference gene primers within the assay. To quantify the absolute abundance of each unique TCRbeta CDR3 rearrangement, sequence reads were collapsed and filtered. Productive Simpson clonality was computed per sample as the square root of Simpson's diversity index over productive rearrangements. The immuneACCESS repertoire file appears here via TCRdb, limited to in-frame rearrangements. These files lack a portion of the clones; in checked studies, under half of the deficit traces to unresolved V genes, and the cause of the others is not known. Clone size and the V and J calls come from that table; the DNA yielded D and trimming. Counted in this sample were more than 200,000 clones; about 87% of them appeared once. The ten top clones hold 1.5% to 2% of the sample.

This receptor chain uses TRBV6-1 and TRBJ2-7, with a tentative D gene TRBD2 over 6 matching bases. The source of this sequence is a man in his sixties or seventies with acute or convalescent COVID-19. Sample: peripheral blood. The DNA is TGTGCCAGCAGTGAATACGGGGGCTACGAGCAGTACTTC. It codes for CASSEYGGYEQYF.